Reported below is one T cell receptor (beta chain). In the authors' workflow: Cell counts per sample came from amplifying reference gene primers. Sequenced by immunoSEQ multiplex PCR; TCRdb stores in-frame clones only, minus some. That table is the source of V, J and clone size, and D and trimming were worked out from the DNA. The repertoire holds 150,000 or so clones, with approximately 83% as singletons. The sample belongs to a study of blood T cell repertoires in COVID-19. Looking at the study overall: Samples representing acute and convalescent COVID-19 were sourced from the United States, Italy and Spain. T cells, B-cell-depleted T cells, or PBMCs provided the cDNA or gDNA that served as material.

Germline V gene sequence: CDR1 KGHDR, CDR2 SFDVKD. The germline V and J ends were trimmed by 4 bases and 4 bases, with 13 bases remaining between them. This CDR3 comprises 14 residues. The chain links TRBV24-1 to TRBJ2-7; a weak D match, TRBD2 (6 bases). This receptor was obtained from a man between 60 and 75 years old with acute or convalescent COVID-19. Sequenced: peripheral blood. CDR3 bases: TGTGCCACCAGTGACACCGGGGGATCTTACGAGCAGTACTTC. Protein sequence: CATSDTGGSYEQYF.